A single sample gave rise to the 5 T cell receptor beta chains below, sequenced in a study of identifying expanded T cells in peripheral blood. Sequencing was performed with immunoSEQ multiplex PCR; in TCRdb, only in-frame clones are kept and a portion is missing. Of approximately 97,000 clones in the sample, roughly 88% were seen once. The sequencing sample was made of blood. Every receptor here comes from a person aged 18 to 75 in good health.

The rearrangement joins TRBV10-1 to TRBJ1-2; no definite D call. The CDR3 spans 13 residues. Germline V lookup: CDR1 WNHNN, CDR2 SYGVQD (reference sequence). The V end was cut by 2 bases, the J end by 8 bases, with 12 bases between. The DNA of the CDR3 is TGCGCCAGCAGTGAGGACTTCTTGGGAGGCTACACCTTC. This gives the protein CASSEDFLGGYTF.

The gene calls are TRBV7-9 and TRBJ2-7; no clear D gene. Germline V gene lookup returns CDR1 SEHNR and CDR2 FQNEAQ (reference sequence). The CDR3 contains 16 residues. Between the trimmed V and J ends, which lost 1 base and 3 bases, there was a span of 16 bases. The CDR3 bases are TGTGCCAGCAGCTTAGGAGTGGCACAGCCCGACTACGAGCAGTACTTC. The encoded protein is CASSLGVAQPDYEQYF.

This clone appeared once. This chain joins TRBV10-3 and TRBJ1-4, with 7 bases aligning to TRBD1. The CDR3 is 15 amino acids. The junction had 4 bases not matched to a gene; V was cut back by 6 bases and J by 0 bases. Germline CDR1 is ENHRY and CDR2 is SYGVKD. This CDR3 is CAISGTAATNEKLFF. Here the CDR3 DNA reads TGTGCCATCAGCGGGACAGCTGCAACTAATGAAAAACTGTTTTTT.

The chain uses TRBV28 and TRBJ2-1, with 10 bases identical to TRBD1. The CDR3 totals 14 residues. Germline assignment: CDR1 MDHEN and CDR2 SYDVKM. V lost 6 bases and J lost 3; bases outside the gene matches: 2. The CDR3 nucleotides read TGTGCCAGCAGAGGACAGGGGGACTACAATGAGCAGTTCTTC. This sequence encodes CASRGQGDYNEQFF.

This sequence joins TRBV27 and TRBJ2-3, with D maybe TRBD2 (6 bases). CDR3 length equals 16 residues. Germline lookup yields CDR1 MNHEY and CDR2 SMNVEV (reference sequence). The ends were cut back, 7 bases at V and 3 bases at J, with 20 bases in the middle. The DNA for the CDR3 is TGTGCCAGCACAATAAAGGGAACTAGCTGGACAGATACGCAGTATTTT. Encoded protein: CASTIKGTSWTDTQYF.